Below, 2 T cell receptor beta chains from the same sample are listed, as sequenced in a study of blood T cells in healthy people across ages. Primers used in a second PCR of roughly 6 to 11 cycles were a sample-barcoded 5' primer and a J-beta primer mix. TCRdb redid the calling of the 5' RACE reads with MiXCR, one entry per CDR3 protein. Here the sample spans some 1.6 million distinct CDR3 sequences, about 32% being singletons. Sequencing was carried out using blood. These receptors all stem from a woman aged 25-40 years in good health.

A word on this clonotype: This likely comes from a read error, as the CDR3 has no conserved phenylalanine or tryptophan at its end. This sequence joins TRBV28 and TRBJ2-5; TRBD1 matches 9 bases. The J call may be faulty, since TRBJ2-7 better matches the DNA end. This CDR3 spans 17 amino acids. Germline V gene lookup returns CDR1 MDHEN and CDR2 SYDVKM. CDR3 protein: CASSLNALGQGGYEQYC. CDR3 coding DNA: TGTGCCAGCAGTTTAAATGCCCTGGGACAGGGTGGCTACGAGCAGTACTGC.

This clonotype was seen only a few times. The chain uses TRBV27 and TRBJ2-5; possible D gene TRBD1, 6 bases. This CDR3 contains 13 residues. The germline gives CDR1 MNHEY, CDR2 SMNVEV (reference sequence). The ends were cut back, 3 bases at V and 6 bases at J, with 11 bases in the middle. CDR3: CASSFSGEQTQYF. The DNA of the CDR3 is TGTGCCAGCAGTTTCTCAGGGGAACAGACCCAGTACTTC.